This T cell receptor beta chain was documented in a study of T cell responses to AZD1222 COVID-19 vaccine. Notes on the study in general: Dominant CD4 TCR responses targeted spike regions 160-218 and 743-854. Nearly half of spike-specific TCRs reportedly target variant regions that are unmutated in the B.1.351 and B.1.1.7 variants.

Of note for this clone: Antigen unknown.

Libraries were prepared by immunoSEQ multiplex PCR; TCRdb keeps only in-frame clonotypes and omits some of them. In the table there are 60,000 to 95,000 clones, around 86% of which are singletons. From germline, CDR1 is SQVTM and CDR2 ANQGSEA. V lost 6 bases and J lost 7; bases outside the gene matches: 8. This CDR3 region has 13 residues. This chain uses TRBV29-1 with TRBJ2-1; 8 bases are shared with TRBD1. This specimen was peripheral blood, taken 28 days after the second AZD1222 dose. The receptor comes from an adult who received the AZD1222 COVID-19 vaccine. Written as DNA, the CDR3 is TGCAGCGTAACTCGGACAGGGTCAAATGAGCAGTTCTTC. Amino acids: CSVTRTGSNEQFF.